This T cell receptor beta chain was recovered during a study of blood T cell repertoires in COVID-19. The V gene lost 3 bases and the J gene lost 6 bases, with 8 bases spanning the gap. The CDR3 sequence is 13 residues long. Looked up from germline, CDR1 is SGHNT and CDR2 is YENEEA. The assay was immunoSEQ multiplex PCR, and TCRdb's table has in-frame clones only and misses some. The sample includes about 170,000 clones, roughly 70% seen only once; the top ten take 2.5% to 3.5%. The chain joins TRBV11-3 to TRBJ2-2; D gene uncertain. The TCR sequence derives from a woman of 80 years or more with acute or convalescent COVID-19. The sequencing sample was made of peripheral blood. CDR3 loop: CASSFSIAGELFF. The DNA of the CDR3 is TGTGCCAGCAGCTTCTCTATAGCCGGGGAGCTGTTTTTT.